The 20 T cell receptor beta chains listed next were all sequenced from one sample in a study of T-cell reconstitution after alpha-beta-depleted transplantation in children (dated by TCRdb to about 2016). Library generation was performed with PCR. TCRdb shows the sequencer as Illumina HiSeq 2500. TCR libraries were prepared with molecular barcoding, using unique molecular identifiers to normalize TCRbeta repertoire quantification. TCRdb trimmed the raw reads at Q25, called clones with MiXCR and kept productive beta chains. Rows with one shared CDR3 protein collapse into an entry with the most common genes and DNA. This sample lists hundreds of thousands of distinct CDR3 sequences; under 15% were detected once. The ten largest clones take up roughly 0.77% of the sample. The sample's treatment or condition label is to be understood as: allogeneic hematopoietic cell transplantation with graft depleted of TCRalphabeta T cells and CD19 B cells.

The material was PBMCs, obtained before TCRalphabeta/CD19-depleted stem cell transplant. Receptors were obtained from a girl aged 2-10 years with congenital amegakaryocytic thrombocytopenia, due to receive a stem cell transplant.

This clonotype came up a few times. The chain is built from TRBV21-1 and TRBJ2-3; the tabulated D call, TRBD2, remains unverified against the DNA. TRBV21-1 is described as a pseudogene. The CDR3 length is 16 residues. CDR3 nucleotide sequence: TGTGCCAGCAGCAAATTCTGGCTAGCGGGAGCCCATACGCAGTATTTT. Translated, it gives CASSKFWLAGAHTQYF.

This clonotype was seen ten or more times. The chain couples TRBV12-3 or TRBV12-4 to TRBJ1-6; 7 bases align to TRBD1. The CDR3 is made up of 13 amino acids. V trimming: 7 bases; J trimming: 8 bases; junction bases outside the gene matches: 5. CDR3 protein: CASTTGQHSPLHF. The CDR3 region has the DNA TGTGCCAGCACCACGGGACAGCATTCACCCCTCCACTTT.

The CDR3 DNA sequence: TGCGCCAGCGACCGGGACTACCGGTCTAATGAGCAGTTCTTC. This codes for CASDRDYRSNEQFF. The J gene is TRBJ2-1, the V gene TRBV5-1, with TRBD2 matching 7 bases. The CDR3 spans 14 residues. Germline CDR1 and CDR2: SGHRS and YFSETQ. Losses at the gene ends were 7 bases for V and 7 bases for J; bases not matched to a gene: 11.

This clonotype was observed at least ten times. The chain uses TRBV6-5 and TRBJ2-3, with TRBD2 as a possible D gene (5 bases). Germline CDR1 is MNHEY and CDR2 is SVGAGI. The CDR3 is made up of 17 amino acids. Between the trimmed V and J ends, which lost 0 bases and 2 bases, there was a span of 15 bases. In DNA form, the CDR3 reads TGTGCCAGCAGTTACTCGGTGCAGCGGAGTTCCACAGATACGCAGTATTTT. This sequence encodes CASSYSVQRSSTDTQYF.

This clonotype was seen ten or more times. The V call is TRBV5-1, the J call TRBJ2-1, with 11 bases matching TRBD2. This CDR3 is 16 amino acids long. The junction had 5 bases not matched to a gene; V was cut back by 4 bases and J by 2 bases. The germline gives CDR1 SGHRS, CDR2 YFSETQ. The CDR3 spells CASSSRLAGPYNEQFF. DNA for the CDR3: TGCGCCAGCAGCAGTCGACTAGCGGGGCCCTACAATGAGCAGTTCTTC.

This clonotype was seen many times. This chain connects TRBV7-2 to TRBJ1-6, with D maybe TRBD1 (6 bases). Per germline, CDR1 SGHTA and CDR2 FQGNSA. The V end was cut by 3 bases, the J end by 10 bases, with 13 bases between. CDR3 length equals 14 residues. The CDR3 reads CASSFTGKRSPLHF. In nucleotides, the CDR3 is TGTGCCAGCAGCTTCACAGGGAAGCGGTCACCCCTCCACTTT. The variable domain in full, completed from reference TRBV7-2 and TRBJ1-6, reads GAGVSQSPSNKVTEKGKDVELRCDPISGHTALYWYRQSLGQGLEFLIYFQGNSAPDKSGLPSDRFSAERTGGSVSTLTIQRTQQEDSAVYLCASSFTGKRSPLHFGNGTRLTVT.

This clonotype has just a few counts. This sequence joins TRBV7-8 and TRBJ2-1, with D maybe TRBD2 (6 bases). Per germline, CDR1 SGHVS and CDR2 FQNEAQ. This CDR3 is built from 17 residues. V was clipped by 5 bases and J by 4 bases, with 21 bases between them. CDR3 amino acids: CASSTGTSSALYNEQFF. The CDR3 DNA sequence: TGTGCCAGCAGCACCGGGACTTCTAGCGCCCTTTACAATGAGCAGTTCTTC.

There are many counts of this clonotype. The chain carries TRBV6-5 and TRBJ2-7, with 9 bases fitting TRBD2. With V trimmed by 2 bases and J by 2 bases, 7 bases remained unmatched. The germline CDR1 and CDR2 sequences are MNHEY and SVGAGI. The CDR3 consists of 16 residues. This chain's CDR3 is CASSYAGLAPTYEQYF. The CDR3 DNA reads as TGTGCCAGCAGTTACGCGGGACTAGCCCCTACCTACGAGCAGTACTTC.

Comment on this clonotype: A read error may account for a junction end that differs from germline. V and J are TRBV20-1 and TRBJ2-7; no definite D call. This CDR3 contains 11 residues. Looked up from germline, CDR1 is DFQATT and CDR2 is SNEGSKA (reference sequence). The CDR3 DNA sequence: TGCAGTGCTAGAGTACCCTACGGGCAGTACTTC. Protein product: CSARVPYGQYF.

This clonotype was recorded many times. The chain joins TRBV12-3 or TRBV12-4 to TRBJ2-3; TRBD1 agrees at 7 bases. There are 14 residues in the CDR3. V was pared by 2 bases and J by 6 bases, with 5 bases of the junction left unmatched. The CDR3 loop reads CASSLTGAGDTQYF. CDR3 in DNA: TGTGCCAGCAGTTTAACAGGGGCCGGGGATACGCAGTATTTT.

In this sample, this clonotype turned up a few times. The chain recombines TRBV11-2 with TRBJ2-4; TRBD2 aligns across 15 bases. CDR1 is SGHAT and CDR2 is FQNNGV in the germline V gene. Germline trimming cut 1 base from V and 1 base from J; bases unmatched to any gene: 5. CDR3 size: 19 residues. The CDR3 nucleotides read TGTGCCAGCAGCTTAGGAGGACTAGCGGGAGGGCCGGCCAAAAACATTCAGTACTTC. Residues: CASSLGGLAGGPAKNIQYF. The full variable domain, with the rest looked up from reference TRBV11-2 and TRBJ2-4, is EAGVAQSPRYKIIEKRQSVAFWCNPISGHATLYWYQQILGQGPKLLIQFQNNGVVDDSQLPKDRFSAERLKGVDSTLKIQPAKLEDSAVYLCASSLGGLAGGPAKNIQYFGAGTRLSVL.

This clonotype came up many times. This chain links TRBV5-1 with TRBJ2-3, with 13 nucleotides matching TRBD2. In germline, CDR1 is SGHRS, CDR2 YFSETQ. This CDR3 contains 18 residues. V lost 0 bases, J lost 0 bases, and 4 bases stayed unmatched. CDR3 nucleotide sequence: TGCGCCAGCAGCTTGGGACTAGCGGGAGGTTGGAGCACAGATACGCAGTATTTT. This sequence encodes CASSLGLAGGWSTDTQYF.

This clonotype has ten or more counts. This chain links TRBV6-6 with TRBJ2-3; no clear D. The CDR3 is made up of 12 amino acids. Trimming took off 6 bases at V and 3 bases at J, with 7 bases between the two ends. Germline assignment: CDR1 MNHNY and CDR2 SVGAGI (reference sequence). CDR3 loop: CASSTPTDTQYF. Here the CDR3 DNA reads TGTGCCAGCAGCACCCCAACAGATACGCAGTATTTT.

This clonotype was seen ten or more times. The gene calls are TRBV20-1 and TRBJ1-5; 7 bases map to TRBD1. Trimming removed 4 bases from V and 4 bases from J; junction bases left unmatched: 7. The germline V gene encodes CDR1 DFQATT and CDR2 SNEGSKA (reference sequence). The CDR3 consists of 14 residues. This CDR3 reads CSATPTGFNQPQHF. The CDR3 DNA is TGCAGTGCTACCCCGACAGGGTTTAATCAGCCCCAGCATTTT.

V and J are TRBV5-1 and TRBJ2-1; TRBD2 aligns across 12 bases. This CDR3 is built from 16 residues. The J segment lost 9 bases and the V segment lost 1 base, leaving 8 bases of the junction unmatched. The germline V gene encodes CDR1 SGHRS and CDR2 YFSETQ. The CDR3 DNA is TGCGCCAGCAGCTTGTATCCTAGCGGGAGGGCTGTTGAGCAGTTCTTC. It translates to CASSLYPSGRAVEQFF.

Many counts were recorded for this clonotype. The chain has TRBV5-1 and TRBJ2-1; 7 bases map to TRBD2. V gave up 5 bases and J gave up 8 bases; unmatched junction bases: 7. The CDR3 is made up of 13 amino acids. Per the germline V gene, CDR1 is SGHRS and CDR2 is YFSETQ. The CDR3 bases are TGCGCCAGCAGAGGCGGGAGTAAGTATGAGCAGTTCTTC. It yields the protein CASRGGSKYEQFF.

This CDR3 reads CSATGTSGGYEQFF. In DNA form, the CDR3 reads TGCAGTGCCACCGGGACTAGCGGGGGTTATGAGCAGTTCTTC. The chain combines TRBV20-1 with TRBJ2-1, with TRBD2 matching over 14 bases. There are 14 residues in the CDR3. Unmatched junction bases numbered 6, after V lost 6 bases and J lost 8 bases. Germline V CDR1 and CDR2: DFQATT, SNEGSKA (reference sequence).

The rearrangement joins TRBV12-3 or TRBV12-4 to TRBJ2-6; D may be TRBD1 (7 bases). The CDR3 has 19 amino acids. V was pared by 3 bases and J by 0 bases, with 18 bases between. The CDR3, as DNA: TGTGCCAGCAGTTTCCCGACAGGGAGGCCCCTCTCTGGGGCCAACGTCCTGACTTTC. Its protein product is CASSFPTGRPLSGANVLTF.

This clonotype appeared many times. The gene calls are TRBV20-1 and TRBJ2-2, with D uncertain. The CDR3 spans 14 residues. V lost 6 bases, J lost 8 bases, and 19 bases lay in between. Germline loops: CDR1 DFQATT, CDR2 SNEGSKA (reference sequence). The CDR3 nucleotides are TGCAGTGCGGCACCTGAGTACTCTTGGGGGGAGCTGTTTTTT. Amino acid sequence: CSAAPEYSWGELFF.

This clonotype showed up many times. This chain uses TRBV20-1 with TRBJ2-3; 14 bases agree with TRBD2. This CDR3 comprises 16 residues. The germline gives CDR1 DFQATT, CDR2 SNEGSKA (reference sequence). Trimming at V came to 6 bases and at J to 4 bases, leaving 9 bases not matched to a gene. As DNA, the CDR3 is TGCAGTGCCTTGGGACTAGCGGGAGTAGGCGCAGATACGCAGTATTTT. Amino acid sequence: CSALGLAGVGADTQYF.